These 13 T cell receptor beta chains were all obtained from the same sample, sequenced in a study of cytomegalovirus exposure and HLA in healthy donors. Amplification used 60 Vbeta primers and 13 Jbeta primers. Method: immunoSEQ multiplex PCR; TCRdb's copy keeps in-frame clones and lacks some. The table records about 260,000 clones, 84% of them present only once. Sample: PBMCs. The receptors were gathered from a woman in her 40s in good health and CMV-seropositive.

The chain carries TRBV6-1 and TRBJ2-5; 9 nucleotides line up with TRBD1. The V segment lost 2 bases and the J segment 4 bases; nucleotides outside the gene matches: 5. Germline loops: CDR1 MNHNS, CDR2 SASEGT. CDR3 length equals 15 residues. CDR3 sequence reads: CASSEIGTGRETQYF. In nucleotides, the CDR3 is TGTGCCAGCAGTGAAATCGGGACAGGGCGAGAGACCCAGTACTTC.

This clone was picked up one time. The rearrangement uses TRBV27 and TRBJ2-7; 8 bases fit TRBD2. J lost 2 bases, V lost 0 bases, and 9 bases had no gene match. CDR1 and CDR2 from the germline V gene are MNHEY and SMNVEV (reference sequence). The CDR3 spans 17 residues. The CDR3, as DNA: TGTGCCAGCAGTTTATCCAGCCGTTCGGGAGGGCCCTACGAGCAGTACTTC. This encodes CASSLSSRSGGPYEQYF.

The chain recombines TRBV6-1 with TRBJ2-3; 11 nucleotides line up with TRBD1. The CDR3 has 15 amino acids. Unmatched junction bases numbered 8, after V lost 8 bases and J lost 4 bases. Germline V gene lookup returns CDR1 MNHNS and CDR2 SASEGT. In DNA form, the CDR3 reads TGTGCCAGCTCCCTCGCGGGACAGGGGGCAGATACGCAGTATTTT. This encodes CASSLAGQGADTQYF.

This sequence joins TRBV7-6 and TRBJ2-5, with 8 bases identical to TRBD1. The J call may be in error: the DNA end matches TRBJ2-7 better. Per the germline V gene, CDR1 is SGHVS and CDR2 is FNYEAQ. The CDR3 is 15 amino acids. CDR3 region: CASSLQAQGVHEQYF. CDR3 DNA: TGTGCCAGCAGCTTACAGGCACAGGGGGTCCACGAGCAGTACTTC.

Only a few counts were recorded for this clone. V and J are TRBV6-5 and TRBJ2-2, with 8 bases lining up with TRBD1. The V and J ends lost 5 bases and 6 bases, in that order; junction bases with no gene match: 5. This CDR3 region has 14 residues. Germline V gene lookup returns CDR1 MNHEY and CDR2 SVGAGI. CDR3 protein: CASSRQGFPGELFF. In nucleotides, the CDR3 is TGTGCCAGCAGTCGACAGGGGTTTCCCGGGGAGCTGTTTTTT.

The chain recombines TRBV9 with TRBJ2-3, with no clear D. The CDR3 extends over 15 amino acids. V lost 0 bases to trimming and J lost 1 base, with 9 bases between them. Looked up from germline, CDR1 is SGDLS and CDR2 is YYNGEE. CDR3 residues: CASSVVSVGTDTQYF. CDR3 nucleotide sequence: TGTGCCAGCAGCGTAGTGAGTGTGGGCACAGATACGCAGTATTTT.

The rearrangement joins TRBV27 to TRBJ1-2, with D possibly TRBD1 on 6 matching bases. V lost 6 bases and J lost 7, with 18 bases in between. The CDR3 consists of 14 residues. Germline V gene data show CDR1 as MNHEY and CDR2 as SMNVEV (reference sequence). The CDR3 nucleotides are TGTGCCAGCAGGGCAGGGGCTTCCTGGGGTGGCTACACCTTC. Its protein product is CASRAGASWGGYTF.

This chain uses TRBV10-3 with TRBJ1-1; D not certain. Germline CDR1 ENHRY, CDR2 SYGVKD. This CDR3 is 15 amino acids long. V was cut by 2 bases and J by 5 bases, with 15 bases left in between. The CDR3 spells CAISEREGATTEAFF. The CDR3 DNA reads as TGTGCCATCAGTGAGAGGGAGGGCGCGACAACTGAAGCTTTCTTT.

This chain uses TRBV19 with TRBJ1-5; no reliable D call. The CDR3 has 12 residues. Trimming took off 5 bases at V and 4 bases at J, with 6 bases between the two ends. CDR1 is LNHDA, CDR2 SQIVND, per germline (reference sequence). CDR3 in amino acids: CASSPSNQPQHF. DNA for the CDR3: TGTGCCAGTAGTCCTAGTAATCAGCCCCAGCATTTT.

CDR3 nucleotides: TGTGCCAGCAGACCGACAGTCTCTGGAAACACCATATATTTT. As protein: CASRPTVSGNTIYF. This sequence joins TRBV27 and TRBJ1-3, with D tentatively TRBD1 (5 bases). The germline gives CDR1 MNHEY, CDR2 SMNVEV (reference sequence). V was cut by 6 bases and J by 0 bases, with 9 bases left in between. The CDR3 is 14 residues long.

This clone was seen only once. The chain has TRBV23-1 and TRBJ2-7; 9 nucleotides line up with TRBD1. TRBV23-1 is flagged as an ORF with uncertain function. The CDR3 runs to 15 residues. V gave up 4 bases and J gave up 4 bases; unmatched junction bases: 8. CDR3 sequence (DNA): TGCGCCAGCAGTCGGGCCCGGGACAGGGAATACGAGCAGTACTTC. It translates to CASSRARDREYEQYF.

This sequence joins TRBV9 and TRBJ1-1, with D possibly TRBD1 on 5 matching bases. This CDR3 has 15 residues. Germline values: CDR1 SGDLS, CDR2 YYNGEE. With 3 bases removed from V and 1 base from J, the gap between germline ends came to 13 bases. CDR3 in DNA: TGTGCCAGCAGCGCCCCCACCGGGGGGAACACTGAAGCTTTCTTT. Encoded protein: CASSAPTGGNTEAFF.

This clone showed up just once. The CDR3 nucleotides read TGTGCCAGCCGGGGGGCCACTGAAGCTTTCTTT. Encoded protein: CASRGATEAFF. The chain carries TRBV25-1 and TRBJ1-1, with D possibly TRBD1 on 6 matching bases. CDR1 is MGHDK and CDR2 is SYGVNS in the germline V gene. Trimming took 8 bases from V and 4 from J, leaving 8 bases between them. There are 11 residues in the CDR3.